This TCR beta chain emerged from a study of a mutant IDH1 vaccine in newly diagnosed glioma. The V and J ends lost 0 bases and 3 bases respectively, with 7 bases between them. The CDR3 has 14 amino acids. Germline loops: CDR1 SGHDN, CDR2 FVKESK. The time point is: week 35, safety follow-up. Doses consisted of 300 ug of mutant IDH1 20-mer peptide each, paired with topical imiquimod. Scheduled for weeks 1, 3, 5, 7, 11, 15, 19 and 23, eight vaccinations were given to patients. To note about this clone: As yet, its antigen is unknown.

Clones were sequenced by immunoSEQ multiplex PCR, and TCRdb holds only the in-frame ones, with some missing. The sample yields approximately 47,000 clones, more than 75% seen once. The J gene is TRBJ2-3, the V gene TRBV14; D is unresolved. The TCR was taken from a woman in her thirties or forties with glioma. The starting material was PBMCs, obtained from a glioma patient whose treatment included an IDH1 peptide vaccine. The CDR3 spells CASSQDRKTDTQYF. In nucleotides, the CDR3 is TGTGCCAGCAGCCAAGATCGCAAGACAGATACGCAGTATTTT. Based on the CDR3 plus reference TRBV14 and TRBJ2-3, the full variable domain is EAGVTQFPSHSVIEKGQTVTLRCDPISGHDNLYWYRRVMGKEIKFLLHFVKESKQDESGMPNNRFLAERTGGTYSTLKVQPAELEDSGVYFCASSQDRKTDTQYFGPGTRLTVL.